This T cell receptor beta chain came from a study of blood T cell repertoires in COVID-19. Study-wide context: COVID-19 samples collected from the United States, Italy and Spain covered acute and convalescent phases. T cells, B-cell-depleted T cells, or PBMCs provided the cDNA or gDNA that served as material.

In the original processing: By means of reference gene primer amplification, nucleated cell counts were estimated. Only in-frame clones appear in the TCRdb table, and some are missing; sequencing was by immunoSEQ multiplex PCR. Clone size and the V and J calls come from that table; the DNA yielded D and trimming. The sample consists of 200,000 or so clones, around 82% of them appearing once. Germline V gene lookup returns CDR1 KGHSH and CDR2 LQKENI. V dropped 3 bases and J dropped 5; count of bases not matched to a gene: 6. The CDR3 consists of 14 residues. Comments on this clone: The same CDR3 is also encoded by other DNA sequences in this sample.

This rearrangement joins TRBV18 to TRBJ2-5; 7 nucleotides match TRBD1. The specimen sequenced was peripheral blood. This TCR came from a woman in her 70s with acute or convalescent COVID-19. The CDR3 DNA reads as TGTGCCAGCTCACCGCGACAGGGCTCGGAGACCCAGTACTTC. It encodes CASSPRQGSETQYF.